The rows below give T cell receptor beta chains drawn from one sample of a study of siplizumab effects on memory and regulatory T cells. Using immunoSEQ multiplex PCR, the repertoire was profiled, and TCRdb retains in-frame clones only, with some absent. Here the sample spans over 90,000 clones, around 90% being singletons. The sequenced sample consisted of CD4+ T cells sorted from blood. These receptor sequences come from a human donor in good health. Both conserved end residues are part of each CDR3. Fields, in order: J gene, V gene, D gene, clone size, CDR3 DNA, CDR3 protein. The D gene is left open where the match is weak. Clone size is shown for a subset of rows, as once, few, many or a class of expanded clone.

j_call: TRBJ2-2; v_call: TRBV7-2; d_call: NA; clone_size: NA; cdr3_nt: TGTGCCAGCAGCATCAAAGACAGGTCGTCTGGGGAGCTGTTTTTT; cdr3_aa: CASSIKDRSSGELFF
j_call: TRBJ2-7; v_call: TRBV14; d_call: NA; clone_size: NA; cdr3_nt: TGTGCCAGCAGCCAGCAGGGTCGGTTCTACGAGCAGTACTTC; cdr3_aa: CASSQQGRFYEQYF
j_call: TRBJ2-4; v_call: TRBV5-1; d_call: NA; clone_size: NA; cdr3_nt: TGCGCCAGCAGCTTCGGTGGTATTGGGGTACCGACAAACATTCAGTACTTC; cdr3_aa: CASSFGGIGVPTNIQYF
j_call: TRBJ2-3; v_call: TRBV18; d_call: NA; clone_size: once; cdr3_nt: TGTGCCAGCTCACCCATACAGGGTGAGAAGACGCAGTATTTT; cdr3_aa: CASSPIQGEKTQYF
j_call: TRBJ2-7; v_call: TRBV5-1; d_call: NA; clone_size: NA; cdr3_nt: TGCGCCAGCAGCTCTGAAGGCAGGCCTGAGGGCGAGCAGTACTTC; cdr3_aa: CASSSEGRPEGEQYF
j_call: TRBJ1-5; v_call: TRBV5-5; d_call: TRBD1; clone_size: NA; cdr3_nt: TGTGCCAGCAGCTTTTCCGGGACAGGGAATCAGCCCCAGCATTTT; cdr3_aa: CASSFSGTGNQPQHF
j_call: TRBJ2-3; v_call: TRBV28; d_call: NA; clone_size: NA; cdr3_nt: TGTGCCAGCAGTTCCTACAGGGGAGGGGGAGATACGCAGTATTTT; cdr3_aa: CASSSYRGGGDTQYF
j_call: TRBJ1-1; v_call: TRBV28; d_call: NA; clone_size: NA; cdr3_nt: TGTGCCAGCAGTTTCCTTAACGAGGGTGAAGCTTTCTTT; cdr3_aa: CASSFLNEGEAFF
j_call: TRBJ2-3; v_call: TRBV27; d_call: TRBD2; clone_size: NA; cdr3_nt: TGTGCCAGCAGTTTAGTAGCGGGAGAATCACGGACGCAGTATTTT; cdr3_aa: CASSLVAGESRTQYF
j_call: TRBJ2-7; v_call: TRBV15; d_call: NA; clone_size: NA; cdr3_nt: TGTGCCACCAGCAGAGATCTTGAGGCGGTCTACGAGCAGTACTTC; cdr3_aa: CATSRDLEAVYEQYF
j_call: TRBJ2-3; v_call: TRBV18; d_call: NA; clone_size: NA; cdr3_nt: TGTGCCAGCTCACCCACTAGGTCCAGTTTGATCACAGATACGCAGTATTTT; cdr3_aa: CASSPTRSSLITDTQYF
j_call: TRBJ2-1; v_call: TRBV11-2; d_call: TRBD1; clone_size: NA; cdr3_nt: TGTGCCAGCAGCTTAGATGGGACAGGGGGAGTCAGTGAGCAGTTCTTC; cdr3_aa: CASSLDGTGGVSEQFF
j_call: TRBJ1-1; v_call: TRBV9; d_call: TRBD1; clone_size: NA; cdr3_nt: TGTGCCAGCAGCCCCATGATGGACAGGGCGTCTGAAGCTTTCTTT; cdr3_aa: CASSPMMDRASEAFF
j_call: TRBJ2-5; v_call: TRBV2; d_call: TRBD2; clone_size: NA; cdr3_nt: TGTGCCAGCAGGCGACTAGCGGTCAAAGAGACCCAGTACTTC; cdr3_aa: CASRRLAVKETQYF
j_call: TRBJ2-3; v_call: TRBV5-4; d_call: TRBD2; clone_size: once; cdr3_nt: TGTGCCAGCAGCATGGCTAGCGGCCCAGATACGCAGTATTTT; cdr3_aa: CASSMASGPDTQYF
j_call: TRBJ2-1; v_call: TRBV5-1; d_call: TRBD2; clone_size: NA; cdr3_nt: TGCGCCAGCAGCTTAGGGACTAACAATGAGCAGTTCTTC; cdr3_aa: CASSLGTNNEQFF
j_call: TRBJ2-7; v_call: TRBV18; d_call: NA; clone_size: NA; cdr3_nt: TGTGCCAGCTCACTCGGCTACGAGCAGTACTTC; cdr3_aa: CASSLGYEQYF
j_call: TRBJ1-1; v_call: TRBV9; d_call: NA; clone_size: NA; cdr3_nt: TGTGCCAGCAGCGTAGTACGGGGGCCCTTGAACACTGAAGCTTTCTTT; cdr3_aa: CASSVVRGPLNTEAFF
j_call: TRBJ2-1; v_call: TRBV25-1; d_call: TRBD1; clone_size: NA; cdr3_nt: TGTGCCAGCAGTGATGGGGTGGGGACAGGGGCCAATGAGCAGTTCTTC; cdr3_aa: CASSDGVGTGANEQFF
j_call: TRBJ2-2; v_call: TRBV30; d_call: TRBD1; clone_size: NA; cdr3_nt: TGTGCCTGGAGTGTACGAGGGACAGTCACCGGGGAGCTGTTTTTT; cdr3_aa: CAWSVRGTVTGELFF
j_call: TRBJ2-1; v_call: TRBV2; d_call: NA; clone_size: NA; cdr3_nt: TGTGCCAGCAGCTACAGGGAGGGCGGTGAGCAGTTCTTC; cdr3_aa: CASSYREGGEQFF
j_call: TRBJ1-1; v_call: TRBV6-5; d_call: NA; clone_size: few; cdr3_nt: TGTGCCAGCAGTCGAGGGGAGACTGAAGCTTTCTTT; cdr3_aa: CASSRGETEAFF
j_call: TRBJ2-7; v_call: TRBV27; d_call: TRBD1; clone_size: NA; cdr3_nt: TGTGCCAGCAGTTTATCGAGGGGACAGGGAGGCGGCGAGCAGTACTTC; cdr3_aa: CASSLSRGQGGGEQYF
j_call: TRBJ2-3; v_call: TRBV7-3; d_call: NA; clone_size: NA; cdr3_nt: TGTGCCAGCAGCTCCCCAGCGGGCAGCTTTAGCACAGATACGCAGTATTTT; cdr3_aa: CASSSPAGSFSTDTQYF
j_call: TRBJ1-2; v_call: TRBV28; d_call: NA; clone_size: NA; cdr3_nt: TGTGCCAGCAGTTTAGCGGCCGAAGTCTATGGCTACACCTTC; cdr3_aa: CASSLAAEVYGYTF
j_call: TRBJ2-2; v_call: TRBV7-9; d_call: NA; clone_size: NA; cdr3_nt: TGTGCCAGCAGCTTAAAGGGAACCGGGGAGCTGTTTTTT; cdr3_aa: CASSLKGTGELFF
j_call: TRBJ2-1; v_call: TRBV30; d_call: TRBD1; clone_size: NA; cdr3_nt: TGTGCCTGGAGTGGACAGGGGAGGAATGAGCAGTTCTTC; cdr3_aa: CAWSGQGRNEQFF
j_call: TRBJ2-5; v_call: TRBV6-5; d_call: NA; clone_size: NA; cdr3_nt: TGTGCCAGCAGCCCTACCCAGTACTTC; cdr3_aa: CASSPTQYF
j_call: TRBJ2-1; v_call: TRBV5-1; d_call: TRBD2; clone_size: NA; cdr3_nt: TGCGCCAGCAGCTTGCAAGCGGGAGGGCCGGGTGAGCAGTTCTTC; cdr3_aa: CASSLQAGGPGEQFF
j_call: TRBJ1-1; v_call: TRBV27; d_call: NA; clone_size: NA; cdr3_nt: TGTGCCAGCACCTCAGGACAGAACACTGAAGCTTTCTTT; cdr3_aa: CASTSGQNTEAFF
j_call: TRBJ2-5; v_call: TRBV18; d_call: TRBD2; clone_size: NA; cdr3_nt: TGTGCCAGCTCCAGGACTAGCGGGAGGCAAGAGACCCAGTACTTC; cdr3_aa: CASSRTSGRQETQYF
j_call: TRBJ1-5; v_call: TRBV6-5; d_call: NA; clone_size: NA; cdr3_nt: TGTGCCAGCAGTCTCAGGGTGAATCAGCCCCAGCATTTT; cdr3_aa: CASSLRVNQPQHF
j_call: TRBJ2-7; v_call: TRBV28; d_call: TRBD1; clone_size: NA; cdr3_nt: TGTGCCAGCAGTGGGACAGGGGGCGTATTGGGCGAGCAGTACTTC; cdr3_aa: CASSGTGGVLGEQYF
j_call: TRBJ2-5; v_call: TRBV5-4; d_call: NA; clone_size: NA; cdr3_nt: TGTGCCAGCAGCTTGCCCGGGACATCCGGACGGGAGACCCAGTACTTC; cdr3_aa: CASSLPGTSGRETQYF
j_call: TRBJ1-3; v_call: TRBV28; d_call: NA; clone_size: once; cdr3_nt: TGTGCCAGCAGTTCGGACACGTTCTCTGGAAACACCATATATTTT; cdr3_aa: CASSSDTFSGNTIYF
j_call: TRBJ2-1; v_call: TRBV27; d_call: NA; clone_size: NA; cdr3_nt: TGTGCCAGCAGTTCGGGGAGCTCCTACAATGAGCAGTTCTTC; cdr3_aa: CASSSGSSYNEQFF
j_call: TRBJ2-1; v_call: TRBV5-1; d_call: NA; clone_size: once; cdr3_nt: TGCGCCAGCAGCTTGGCCATTAGTAGCGATGAGCAGTTCTTC; cdr3_aa: CASSLAISSDEQFF
j_call: TRBJ2-5; v_call: TRBV10-1; d_call: NA; clone_size: NA; cdr3_nt: TGCGCCAGCAGTGAAGGGGGGGACAGGAAGAAGACCCAGTACTTC; cdr3_aa: CASSEGGDRKKTQYF
j_call: TRBJ2-7; v_call: TRBV2; d_call: NA; clone_size: NA; cdr3_nt: TGTGCCAGCAGGAGGGCCCCCTCGGTCGGGTACGAGCAGTACTTC; cdr3_aa: CASRRAPSVGYEQYF
j_call: TRBJ1-1; v_call: TRBV5-1; d_call: TRBD1; clone_size: NA; cdr3_nt: TGCGCCAGCAGCTTACAGGGGGTCCACACTGAAGCTTTCTTT; cdr3_aa: CASSLQGVHTEAFF
j_call: TRBJ1-2; v_call: TRBV5-1; d_call: NA; clone_size: once; cdr3_nt: TGCGCCAGCAGCTTACCGGGGTACGGCTACACCTTC; cdr3_aa: CASSLPGYGYTF
j_call: TRBJ2-5; v_call: TRBV5-5; d_call: NA; clone_size: NA; cdr3_nt: TGTGCCAGCAGCTTCCGGGTAGGGTCAAGTCGAGAGACCCAGTACTTC; cdr3_aa: CASSFRVGSSRETQYF
j_call: TRBJ1-2; v_call: TRBV11-2; d_call: NA; clone_size: NA; cdr3_nt: TGTGCCAGCAGCTCGCCAGAGCGAACCGGATCGAACTACACCTTC; cdr3_aa: CASSSPERTGSNYTF
j_call: TRBJ1-4; v_call: TRBV25-1; d_call: TRBD1; clone_size: NA; cdr3_nt: TGTGCCAGCAGTAAAGGGGCTACAGGGGGCACTGAAAAACTGTTTTTT; cdr3_aa: CASSKGATGGTEKLFF
j_call: TRBJ2-3; v_call: TRBV5-1; d_call: NA; clone_size: once; cdr3_nt: TGCGCCAGCAGCTTGGCCGTCTCGGACTTGAGCACAGATACGCAGTATTTT; cdr3_aa: CASSLAVSDLSTDTQYF
j_call: TRBJ1-3; v_call: TRBV7-8; d_call: NA; clone_size: NA; cdr3_nt: TGTGCCAGCAGCTTAGAGCGAAACACCATATATTTT; cdr3_aa: CASSLERNTIYF
j_call: TRBJ1-5; v_call: TRBV6-1; d_call: NA; clone_size: NA; cdr3_nt: TGTGCCAGCAGCGCCGCCCCTTCCAATCAGCCCCAGCATTTT; cdr3_aa: CASSAAPSNQPQHF
j_call: TRBJ1-4; v_call: TRBV5-4; d_call: NA; clone_size: NA; cdr3_nt: TGTGCCAGCAGCTTGGCCTCTAATGAAAAACTGTTTTTT; cdr3_aa: CASSLASNEKLFF
j_call: TRBJ2-1; v_call: TRBV15; d_call: TRBD1; clone_size: NA; cdr3_nt: TGTGCCACCAGCGGGAGACAGGGGACCAGCTCCTACAATGAGCAGTTCTTC; cdr3_aa: CATSGRQGTSSYNEQFF
j_call: TRBJ1-1; v_call: TRBV5-1; d_call: NA; clone_size: NA; cdr3_nt: TGCGCCAGCAGCCTGCGGTGGGGCACTGAAGCTTTCTTT; cdr3_aa: CASSLRWGTEAFF
j_call: TRBJ2-7; v_call: TRBV5-5; d_call: TRBD1; clone_size: NA; cdr3_nt: TGTGCCAGCAGCTTGATCCTCGGGACAGGGACTCTTAAGCAGTACTTC; cdr3_aa: CASSLILGTGTLKQYF
j_call: TRBJ2-7; v_call: TRBV7-2; d_call: NA; clone_size: NA; cdr3_nt: TGTGCCAGCAGCCTGAGCGGATACGAGCAGTACTTC; cdr3_aa: CASSLSGYEQYF